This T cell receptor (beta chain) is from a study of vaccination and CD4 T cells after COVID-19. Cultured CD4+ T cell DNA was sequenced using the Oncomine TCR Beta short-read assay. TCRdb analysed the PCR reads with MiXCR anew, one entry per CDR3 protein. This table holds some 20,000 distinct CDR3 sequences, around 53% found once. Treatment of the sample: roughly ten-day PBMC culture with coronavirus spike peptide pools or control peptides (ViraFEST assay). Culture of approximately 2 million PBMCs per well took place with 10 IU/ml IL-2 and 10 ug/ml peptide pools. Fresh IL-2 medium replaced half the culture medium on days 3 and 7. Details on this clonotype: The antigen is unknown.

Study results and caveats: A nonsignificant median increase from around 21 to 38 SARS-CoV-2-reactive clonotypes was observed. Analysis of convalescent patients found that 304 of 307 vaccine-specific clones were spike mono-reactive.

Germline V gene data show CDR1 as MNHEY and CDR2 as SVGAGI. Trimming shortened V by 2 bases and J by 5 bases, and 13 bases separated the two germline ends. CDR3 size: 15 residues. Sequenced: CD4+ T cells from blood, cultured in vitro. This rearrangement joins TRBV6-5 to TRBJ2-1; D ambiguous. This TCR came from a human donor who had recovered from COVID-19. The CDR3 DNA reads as TGTGCCAGCAGTTACAGAGGAATGGGTGACAATGAGCAGTTCTTC. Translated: CASSYRGMGDNEQFF.